This T cell receptor beta chain stems from a study of T-cell memory formation after mild COVID-19. TCRdb re-derived calls from the 5' RACE reads in MiXCR, one entry per CDR3 protein. The sample contains just over 400,000 distinct CDR3 sequences, about 22% of which appear only once. CDR1 is KGHSY, CDR2 FQNENV, per germline. The CDR3 runs to 13 residues. V was shortened by 6 bases and J by 2 bases, with 10 bases between the two germline ends. Sequences were obtained from PBMCs or a T cell subset sorted from them (not recorded which). The receptor was isolated from an adult woman who had mild COVID-19 (a few samples of this study predate the infection). Cell type and time point are not known. The V call is TRBV16, the J call TRBJ2-5, with no clear D. The CDR3 sequence: CASSRVGQETQYF. CDR3 DNA sequence: TGTGCCAGCAGTCGCGTGGGGCAAGAGACCCAGTACTTC.